This T cell receptor (beta chain) was identified in a study of cytomegalovirus exposure and HLA in healthy donors (dated by TCRdb to about 2017). About the study as a whole: An earlier analysis of some 620 of the donors reported around 280 Gb of sequence data and around 110 million unique TCR beta sequences obtained from approximately 180 million T cells. In the later analysis, no new phenotypic data were used to find candidate immune exposures; instead, reliance was placed on TCR beta sequences and their occurrence across donors. A separate validation cohort of 100 to 150 different subjects was used in addition to the roughly 700-subject first cohort. To decide whether each TCR beta V gene segment behaved as functional or pseudogenic, an earlier analysis of some 600 of the donors relied on high-throughput TCR beta sequencing. The genetic ancestry cluster associated with self-reported Caucasian donors included roughly four fifths of the roughly 390 genotyped donors. Among a few hundred genotyped donors of the cohort, an average of approximately 240,000 unique TCR beta nucleotide sequences were sequenced per donor, around a sixth of them non-productive. The study combined high-throughput TCR immunosequencing, statistical association of individual TCRs with disease status, and machine learning to predict cytomegalovirus infection status. Because of strong linkage in the cohort, roughly 5 DR-DQ haplotypes were treated as single units for association and clustering. Using immunosequencing, the study profiled T cell repertoires from about 620 subjects and related those repertoires to cytomegalovirus serostatus. All discovery cohort repertoires had been generated on a single sequencing platform. In a later genetic analysis, genome-wide SNP genotypes for about three fifths of the roughly 670 donors were used, and that subset was treated as a discovery cohort. The study aimed to test whether cataloging public T cell receptors could reveal signatures of past pathogen exposure. An early release that covered fewer than 800 HLA-typed donors contained around 330 gigabases of sequencing data and 65 million to 100 million unique TCR sequences. HLA typing covered class I and class II loci at four-digit resolution. The number of typed donors differed by locus: roughly 629-640 for A, B, C, DRB1 and DQB1; roughly 510 for DQA1; approximately 610 for DPA1; and approximately 450 for DPB1. A later analysis re-examined previously published TCR beta repertoires from 610 or so donors and added high-resolution HLA genotyping to investigate patterns of TCR occurrence. Alongside the repertoire data, information on donor age, sex, ethnicity and CMV serostatus was compiled.

Study-level results and caveats: It was suggested by the authors that the approach could potentially be generalized to other disease states and immunological phenotypes. Because HLA typing was missing for some donors at each locus, association tests included only the typed subset. In vitro tests confirmed that a few of the cytomegalovirus-associated TCR beta chains recognize cytomegalovirus antigens. A later analysis found that most CMV-associated TCR beta chains appeared HLA-restricted, with HLA associations seemingly driven largely by CMV exposure. A later genetic analysis associated a missense DCLRE1C variant with V-gene and J-gene trimming of TCR beta chains, and an independent cohort replicated the association. Cytomegalovirus status was reported to be diagnosed by the classifier with high specificity and sensitivity in both the original and validation cohorts. The study gave a list of around 170 TCR beta chains associated with cytomegalovirus. For the cohort, immune exposure information was limited to CMV serostatus. Several of the top co-occurrence clusters appeared to be linked to parvovirus B19, influenza, CMV and Epstein-Barr virus, according to a later analysis. Only TCR beta chains were sequenced in this cohort, and the absence of alpha or paired-chain data limited detectable features. Most TCR sequences were seen in very few donors, while some public TCRs were found in many individuals. Compared with equally common non-associated chains, HLA-associated TCR beta chains in a later analysis were more clonally expanded and had lower generation probabilities. A cluster of highly shared sequence variants was judged likely to be a technical artifact of the sequencing pipeline. Correlated functional status among segregating V segments might reflect linkage disequilibrium, but an unknown experimental factor could not be ruled out. In a later analysis, about 16,000 TCR beta sequences were associated with specific HLA alleles at a false discovery rate of 0.05. A further reported finding was that TCR beta sequences accurately predicted the HLA-A and HLA-B alleles for most subjects in the first cohort. When HLA alleles, especially DR and DQ, strongly co-occurred, attributing TCR associations to individual alleles was difficult. Presence/absence analyses assumed roughly uniform sequencing depth across donors, an assumption that may not hold. A later analysis found that TCR association rates varied across HLA loci, with DRB1 alleles showing the most associated TCRs and HLA-C alleles the fewest. Broadly in line with IMGT annotations, most TCR beta V segments showed up in productive rearrangements about 87% or about 30% of the time in an earlier analysis of 587 of the donors. A later genetic analysis reported fewer N-insertions in productive TCRs among donors in an Asian-associated ancestry cluster than the 666-donor mean. Because counts were too low, about 15 rarely observed V segments, including chromosome 9 orphons, were left out of the earlier analysis of 500 to 750 of the donors. The 87-base-pair reads could not distinguish some IMGT-functional V segments, including TRBV6-2 and TRBV6-3, so those segments were excluded.

V loses 0 bases of germline sequence and J loses 4 bases, and the interval between the two ends is 9 bases. CDR1 is given as MNHNS and CDR2 as SASEGT, both from the germline V gene. Reading from cysteine to phenylalanine, the CDR3 counts 14 amino acids. CDR3 DNA is the only sequence kept; it has 42 bases, read in frame from the first base. Receptors were amplified or captured by the immunoSEQ multiplex PCR assay. For the multiplex PCR, a mixture combining 60 forward primers for TCR Vbeta segments and 13 reverse primers for TCR Jbeta segments was used. The CDR3 region of rearranged TCR beta genes was amplified from genomic DNA by a multiplex PCR assay. The Illumina HiSeq System was used to sequence the amplified TCR beta libraries as 87-base-pair reads. The study's own analysis went as follows. In a later analysis, tens of millions of unique TCR beta chains were counted across the roughly 670 repertoires, and around 11 million of these chains were shared by at least two donors. Raw reads were error-corrected and collapsed into unique sequences by a nearest-neighbor algorithm in which closely related sequences were merged to remove PCR and sequencing errors. Alignment of CDR3 sequences to IMGT reference sequences was used to assign V, D and J gene segments. For a sequence to be retained, a match of at least six nucleotides to both a V gene segment and a J gene segment was required. Rearrangements were called productive when the CDR3 lacked stop codons and stayed in frame with V and J; all others were non-productive. CDR3 was defined by IMGT convention, running from the second conserved V-encoded cysteine to the conserved J-encoded phenylalanine. Sequences without an unambiguous match to a single V gene segment were excluded from the earlier analysis of approximately 600 of the donors. An earlier analysis of 500 to 600 of the donors classified V segments as functional when productive rearrangements were above 56.7% and as segregating when the standard deviation between donors was above 5%. A statistical classification framework was developed to diagnose cytomegalovirus status using the catalog of TCR beta chain sequences. A later analysis assigned V and J genes by comparing TCR nucleotide sequences with IMGT/GENE-DB human TR gene sequences. In a later analysis, CDR3 sequences and most-parsimonious VDJ recombination scenarios were assigned using the TCRdist pipeline. In a later analysis, each TCR beta chain was defined by its CDR3 amino acid sequence together with its V-gene family, and reads lacking a unique V-gene family were excluded. To address suspected cross-contamination and a sequencing artifact, a later analysis removed 550 to 750 highly shared, low-generation-probability nucleotide sequences. In a later analysis, a clonal expansion index for each public chain was calculated from normalized within-repertoire ranks of inferred template counts. Generation probabilities in a later analysis came from a VDJ recombination model fitted to out-of-frame rearrangements, and those results were checked against IGoR. Hypergeometric tests were used in a later analysis to score TCR-TCR, TCR-HLA and TCR-CMV co-occurrence, with a repertoire-size bias correction applied to the TCR pairs. A later analysis estimated false discovery rates by permuting HLA or CMV assignments 20 times. In a later analysis, co-occurring TCRs were grouped using DBSCAN, with TCRdist sequence similarity added in when clustering inside HLA-allele-positive subsets. Co-occurrence clustering excluded repertoires with fewer than 30,000 or more than 120,000 public chains, plus five with anomalous nucleotide sharing. Entries here come from immuneACCESS through TCRdb and include only in-frame sequences with V and J called. Some clones fail to appear in such tables; in the studies checked, an unresolved V gene covers under half of the shortfall, and the cause of the remainder is unknown. V and J calls and clone size come straight from that table; D and trimming were deduced from the DNA. The sample table records some 140,000 clones; 60% to 80% of these occur just once. 2.2% of the sample is in the top ten clones.

As regards this clone: Which antigen it targets is not known. There are no base qualities to consult, and no much larger clone falls within one base.

The cohort consisted of 670 or so healthy bone marrow donors. Cohort members were all nominally healthy when sampled, although unrecorded immune exposures were likely present. The donor tested CMV seronegative and was one of the 352 seronegative cohort members. A peripheral blood sample was provided by each donor, and peripheral blood mononuclear cells were used for TCR beta sequencing. The Qiagen DNeasy Blood Extraction Kit was used to extract genomic DNA from the blood cell samples. Sequencing was done on a sample of PBMCs. Recombination linked TRBV6-1 to TRBJ1-2; TRBD1 is a weak D gene call, 5 bases matching. The clonotype originates from a man younger than 40 in good health and CMV-seronegative. The CDR3 reads CASSEARGGYGYTF. The DNA reads as follows: TGTGCCAGCAGTGAAGCTCGGGGGGGCTATGGCTACACCTTC.